The rows below give T cell receptor beta chains drawn from one sample of a study of cytomegalovirus exposure and HLA in healthy donors. Produced via immunoSEQ multiplex PCR; TCRdb's table is partial and in-frame only. The sample includes about 100,000 clones, over 75% of them seen just once. Sequencing used PBMCs. These receptors all come from a woman aged 18-30 years in good health and CMV-seronegative. The CDR3 runs from the conserved cysteine through the conserved F or W. The D gene is left open where the match is weak. Clone size is not always given. Where it is, it says once, few, many or a class for expanded clones.

TRBD1 | TRBJ1-6 | TRBV5-4 | - | 14 | CASRKTGDNSPLHF | TGTGCCAGCAGAAAGACAGGGGATAATTCACCCCTCCACTTT
- | TRBJ1-2 | TRBV9 | - | 15 | CASSVESRGGYGYTF | TGTGCCAGCAGCGTAGAATCAAGGGGAGGCTATGGCTACACCTTC
- | TRBJ1-5 | TRBV7-9 | - | 14 | CASSLKGGNQPQHF | TGTGCCAGCAGCCTCAAGGGGGGGAATCAGCCCCAGCATTTT
TRBD1 | TRBJ1-2 | TRBV5-1 | - | 16 | CASSWQTGFFNYGYTF | TGCGCCAGCAGCTGGCAGACAGGGTTTTTTAACTATGGCTACACCTTC
- | TRBJ1-1 | TRBV6-5 | - | 14 | CASSLTTGNTEAFF | TGTGCCAGCAGTTTAACGACAGGGAACACTGAAGCTTTCTTT
- | TRBJ1-4 | TRBV4-1 | - | 14 | CASSPNQGTEKLFF | TGCGCCAGCAGCCCAAATCAGGGAACGGAGAAACTGTTTTTT
TRBD1 | TRBJ1-1 | TRBV6-5 | - | 14 | CASRGRTGGTEAFF | TGTGCCAGCAGAGGCCGGACAGGGGGCACTGAAGCTTTCTTT
- | TRBJ2-7 | TRBV5-1 | - | 11 | CASSSSYEQYF | TGCGCCAGCAGTTCGTCTTACGAGCAGTACTTC
- | TRBJ1-1 | TRBV30 | - | 14 | CAWSGGGSNTEAFF | TGTGCCTGGAGTGGGGGGGGATCGAACACTGAAGCTTTCTTT
TRBD1 | TRBJ1-6 | TRBV6-1 | - | 13 | CASRDRVNSPLHF | TGTGCCAGCAGGGACAGGGTTAATTCACCCCTCCACTTT
- | TRBJ1-5 | TRBV19 | - | 13 | CASSIDGDQPQHF | TGTGCCAGTAGTATAGACGGGGATCAGCCCCAGCATTTT
- | TRBJ1-4 | TRBV6-1 | once | 16 | CASSESLAGAGEKLFF | TGTGCCAGCAGTGAAAGTTTAGCAGGGGCGGGTGAAAAACTGTTTTTT
- | TRBJ2-5 | TRBV6-1 | - | 16 | CASSDWWLRDQETQYF | TGTGCCAGCAGTGATTGGTGGTTGCGGGACCAGGAGACCCAGTACTTC
TRBD2 | TRBJ2-7 | TRBV27 | - | 15 | CASSMSGGSSYEQYF | TGTGCCAGCAGTATGTCGGGGGGGAGCTCCTACGAGCAGTACTTC
- | TRBJ2-7 | TRBV27 | few | 12 | CASWASPYEQYF | TGTGCCAGCTGGGCGTCCCCCTACGAGCAGTACTTC
TRBD1 | TRBJ2-3 | TRBV25-1 | - | 14 | CASRDRGNTDTQYF | TGTGCCAGCAGGGACAGGGGTAACACAGATACGCAGTATTTT
TRBD2 | TRBJ2-3 | TRBV7-6 | - | 16 | CASSRVAGGARDTQYF | TGTGCCAGCAGTCGAGTAGCGGGGGGAGCCAGAGATACGCAGTATTTT
TRBD1 | TRBJ1-2 | TRBV25-1 | few | 12 | CASSAQGVGYTF | TGTGCCAGCAGTGCACAGGGGGTTGGCTACACCTTC
TRBD1 | TRBJ1-4 | TRBV6-4 | - | 13 | CASSETGGEKLFF | TGTGCCAGCAGTGAGACAGGGGGTGAAAAACTGTTTTTT
- | TRBJ2-3 | TRBV27 | - | 15 | CASSYRTEIRDTQYF | TGTGCCAGCAGTTACAGGACAGAGATAAGGGATACGCAGTATTTT
TRBD1 | TRBJ1-2 | TRBV28 | - | 14 | CASSLQTGDYGYTF | TGTGCCAGCAGTTTACAGACAGGGGACTATGGCTACACCTTC
- | TRBJ2-7 | TRBV5-6 | - | 14 | CASSLDPVSYEQYF | TGTGCCAGCAGCCTAGACCCTGTTTCCTACGAGCAGTACTTC
TRBD1 | TRBJ1-4 | TRBV6-1 | - | 15 | CASSENVGGNEKLFF | TGTGCCAGCAGTGAAAATGTAGGGGGCAATGAAAAACTGTTTTTT
TRBD1 | TRBJ2-7 | TRBV2 | - | 18 | CASRGDRGYGTLSYEQYF | TGTGCCAGCAGAGGGGACAGGGGTTACGGTACCTTATCCTACGAGCAGTACTTC
TRBD1 | TRBJ1-1 | TRBV7-6 | - | 19 | CASSHGDGQGELMNTEAFF | TGTGCCAGCAGCCACGGGGATGGACAGGGGGAGTTAATGAACACTGAAGCTTTCTTT
TRBD1 | TRBJ2-7 | TRBV6-6 | - | 15 | CASSSGTGDSYEQYF | TGTGCCAGCAGTTCCGGGACAGGGGATTCCTACGAGCAGTACTTC